This section outlines one TCR beta chain sequence together with its context. What this receptor recognizes is not known. No much larger clone is present one base from it, and per-base qualities are unavailable. These data come from a study of OX40 agonist ivuxolimab in advanced cancers. A note on the overall study: Ivuxolimab was an agonistic, fully human IgG2 monoclonal antibody directed against OX40 (CD134), a costimulatory receptor. Of the roughly 50 dose-escalation patients, hepatocellular carcinoma was present in roughly 19, melanoma in some 15, renal cell carcinoma in 9 and head and neck cancer in 9. Intravenous ivuxolimab was administered to patients every 2 weeks at six dose levels: 0.01, 0.1, 0.3, 1.5, 3 and 10 mg/kg. Partial responses occurred in three dose-escalation patients, of whom one had hepatocellular carcinoma and two had cutaneous melanoma. The purpose of peripheral TCRbeta sequencing was to test whether ivuxolimab changed TCR sequence diversity and led to clonal T-cell expansion. Prior anti-PD-1, anti-PD-L1 or anti-CTLA-4 therapy was permitted, and 30% to 45% of dose-escalation patients had received checkpoint inhibitors. The paper describes the monotherapy dose-escalation part (N of about 52 patients) of the phase I trial of ivuxolimab. The dose-escalation cohort was over 70% male with a mean age of roughly 62 years, ranging from roughly 20 to 80.

The trial excluded patients who had a history of autoimmune disease or were on systemic immunosuppression. Peripheral blood for TCR sequencing was collected from all dose cohorts at baseline, on cycle 4 day 1, and on cycle 7 day 1. Samples were obtained from an open-label, multicenter, first-in-human phase I dose-escalation trial of ivuxolimab. Adults with locally advanced or metastatic melanoma, renal cell, hepatocellular, or head and neck squamous cell carcinoma were enrolled in the trial. Before TCR sequencing, CD4+ and CD8+ T cells were separately sorted from peripheral blood. Genomic DNA was extracted from sorted cells for sequencing of the TCRbeta CDR3 region. The immunoSEQ Assay was used for sequencing of TCRbeta CDR3 regions. Not all clones reach the TCRdb copy of this immuneACCESS table, which keeps in-frame sequences only. Checked studies attribute under half of the gap to unresolved V genes and leave the rest unexplained. A total of some 80,000 clones appear in this sample, around nine tenths of them only once. Jointly, the top ten make up approximately 4.8% of the sample.

The investigation overall reported the following: Low levels of normalized T-cell clonal expansion were also seen in some nonresponding patients. Partial responders in the 0.1-3.0 mg/kg groups had among the lowest normalized peripheral clonal expansion, especially among CD8+ T cells. On average, CD8+ T cells showed more expanded clones than CD4+ T cells after ivuxolimab. Clonal expansion of both CD4+ and CD8+ blood T cells was observed from baseline to week 6 at doses 0.1 to 3.0 mg/kg. The antigen specificity of the peripheral T cells that underwent clonal expansion was not determined.

V is cut by 1 base and J by 10 bases, and the space between the germline ends is 6 bases. The CDR3 sequence holds 11 residues, the cysteine and phenylalanine included. The retained sequence is limited to the CDR3, 33 bases, with the frame set at the first base. The germline V gene yields LGHNA for CDR1 and YSLEER for CDR2. The sequencing here drew on CD4+ or CD8+ T cells sorted from blood, taken in a trial of the OX40 agonist ivuxolimab. The clonotype was recovered from an adult with an advanced solid tumor such as melanoma, head and neck, liver or kidney cancer. The receptor chain draws on TRBV4-3 and TRBJ2-3, and possibly TRBD1, on 6 matching bases. The nucleotides are TGCGCCAGCAGCCAAGGACAGGCGCAGTATTTT. Its translation is CASSQGQAQYF.